This T cell receptor (beta chain) was identified in a study of blood T cell repertoires in COVID-19. Background on the study: T cells, B-cell-depleted T cells, or PBMCs provided the cDNA or gDNA that served as material.

TCRdb keeps only in-frame clones here, not all; method: immunoSEQ multiplex PCR. The sample consists of about 240,000 clones, approximately 80% of them appearing once. The sample was peripheral blood. The receptor comes from a woman between 18 and 29 years old with acute or convalescent COVID-19.

CDR3 DNA sequence: TGTGCCAGCAGTTATCCCGACAGGGCAGGGGTTGAAGCTTTCTTT. This translates into CASSYPDRAGVEAFF. The chain recombines TRBV6-5 with TRBJ1-1; TRBD1 agrees at 7 bases. V shed 3 bases, J shed 7 bases, and the junction held 11 bases outside the gene matches. CDR3 length equals 15 residues. Germline V gene lookup returns CDR1 MNHEY and CDR2 SVGAGI.